This T cell receptor beta chain was found in a study of Graves' ophthalmopathy and Graves' hyperthyroidism. With regard to this clonotype: Its antigen is currently unknown.

General study findings and limits: Most expanded thyroid clonotypes above 0.001 frequency also appeared in blood.

From RNA, the CDR3 regions of TCR beta chains were amplified and sequenced. Second-round multiplex PCR came after first-round RT-PCR with HTBI primers. TCRdb reanalysed the multiplex PCR reads using MiXCR and keeps one entry per CDR3 protein. The profile shows almost 750,000 distinct CDR3 sequences, about 44% of them singletons. The V segment lost 5 bases and the J segment 5 bases; nucleotides outside the gene matches: 7. Per the germline V gene, CDR1 is DFQATT and CDR2 is SNEGSKA (reference sequence). The CDR3 has 13 amino acids. Researchers turned away patients with other autoimmune diseases, uncontrolled infections, pregnancy or lactation.

This TCR derives from an adult man with Graves' ophthalmopathy. Sequenced input: peripheral blood. V and J are TRBV20-1 and TRBJ2-7, with 9 bases identical to TRBD1. CDR3 nucleotide sequence: TGCAGTGCTGGAAGAGGACAGGGGAACGAGCAGTACTTC. Amino acids: CSAGRGQGNEQYF.